This TCR beta chain emerged from a study of metastatic and nonmetastatic thyroid tumors. The overall study: Across peripheral blood and tumor or nodule tissue samples taken from malignant and benign thyroid patients, the repertoires were compared with one another.

Not a single patient had been given any form of treatment at any point before undergoing thyroid surgery. Study results and caveats: Significantly greater TCR beta diversity was reportedly found in malignant thyroid tumors than in benign nodules (in blood and tumor).

Authors' methods: Clinicopathological groups of papillary thyroid cancer showed CDR3 differences that were used to build a distant-metastasis classifier. TCRdb used MiXCR to call clones anew from the PCR reads. TCRdb, rather than the study authors, made the V and J calls. The sample lists tens of thousands of clones; approximately 17% were seen once. The V gene end was trimmed by 7 bases and the J gene end by 5 bases; junction bases not matched to a gene: 13. The CDR3 consists of 15 residues. The germline V gene has CDR1 MDHEN and CDR2 SYDVKM. This clone has more than one count but fewer than ten. What it binds is not known.

The V gene is TRBV28, the J gene TRBJ2-7, with TRBD1 identical over 8 bases. This receptor was obtained from a female donor with papillary thyroid cancer or a benign thyroid nodule (not recorded which). Some clones in this sample may be carry-over from other donors' samples. Sequencing input: tumor tissue. DNA for the CDR3: TGTGCCAGCATCCTGGACAGGGTTATTGTGGACGAGCAGTACTTC. Translating it yields CASILDRVIVDEQYF.